A selection of T cell receptor beta chains follows, all from one sample in a study of T cells after yellow fever vaccination. TCRdb reprocessed the 5' RACE reads via MiXCR and lists one record per CDR3 protein. The sample contains roughly 45,000 distinct CDR3 sequences, roughly 7% of which appear only once. The source was CD8+ T cells not binding an NS4B(214-222) dextramer, sorted from PBMCs, collected 45 days after the yellow fever booster vaccination. The receptors originated from a man in his thirties or forties who received the YFV17D yellow fever vaccine. The CDR3 runs from the conserved cysteine through the conserved F or W. D genes are given only for firm matches. Size tells how often a clone was seen (once, few, many) or the class of an expanded clone, and some rows leave it out.

TRBJ2-3 | many | 13 | - | TRBV4-1 | TGCGCCAGCAGGGGACTCCCAACAGATACGCAGTATTTT | CASRGLPTDTQYF
TRBJ2-6 | many | 15 | - | TRBV14 | TGTGCCAGCAGCTGGGACCCCTCTGGGGCCAACGTCCTGACTTTC | CASSWDPSGANVLTF
TRBJ2-1 | many | 12 | - | TRBV7-9 | TGTGCCAGCAGCTGGAGCCTTGATGAGCAGTTCTTC | CASSWSLDEQFF
TRBJ2-1 | many | 11 | - | TRBV9 | TGTGCCAGCAGCGTAGGAGCTGAGCAGTTCTTC | CASSVGAEQFF
TRBJ2-1 | many | 15 | - | TRBV4-3 | TGCGCCAGCAGCCAAGACGGATCCGCCGGTGATGAGCAGTTCTTC | CASSQDGSAGDEQFF
TRBJ1-1 | many | 15 | - | TRBV7-3 | TGTGCCAGCAGCTCCATCCCGGACGGGAACACTGAAGCTTTCTTT | CASSSIPDGNTEAFF
TRBJ2-7 | many | 15 | TRBD1 | TRBV11-2 | TGTGCCAGCAGCTCTGGGACAGGGGAAATCTACGAGCAGTACTTC | CASSSGTGEIYEQYF
TRBJ1-2 | many | 14 | - | TRBV7-2 | TGTGCCAGCAGCTCCCCGGGACCCAGCTATGGCTACACCTTC | CASSSPGPSYGYTF
TRBJ1-3 | many | 14 | - | TRBV9 | TGTGCCAGCAGCGCAGGGAGCTCTGGAAACACCATATATTTT | CASSAGSSGNTIYF
TRBJ2-5 | many | 13 | - | TRBV19 | TGTGCCAGTAGTCTCAGTAATTCGGAGACCCAGTACTTC | CASSLSNSETQYF
TRBJ2-2 | - | 16 | TRBD1 | TRBV5-5 | TGTGCCAGCAGCTTGGGTCAGGGGGCATACACCGGGGAGCTGTTTTTT | CASSLGQGAYTGELFF
TRBJ2-2 | many | 15 | - | TRBV20-1 | TGCAGTGCCTCGCCCCTGGACAGGAACACCGGGGAGCTGTTTTTT | CSASPLDRNTGELFF
TRBJ2-7 | few | 15 | - | TRBV4-1 | TGCGCCAGCAGCTCAACACCATTTGGCTCCTACGAGCAGTACTTC | CASSSTPFGSYEQYF
TRBJ2-1 | - | 15 | - | TRBV5-6 | TGTGCCAGCAGCGCCGGGGAAAGCTCCTACAATGAGCAGTTCTTC | CASSAGESSYNEQFF
TRBJ2-1 | many | 15 | - | TRBV27 | TGTGCCAGCAGTCTAACTAGCGCGCGGGGGCATGAGCAGTTCTTC | CASSLTSARGHEQFF
TRBJ2-5 | - | 15 | - | TRBV12-3/TRBV12-4 | TGTGCCAGCAGTTCCCTTCCGGGCAGGTCAGAGACCCAGTACTTC | CASSSLPGRSETQYF
TRBJ2-7 | many | 16 | - | TRBV12-3/TRBV12-4 | TGTGCCAGCAGAAACCCCGGGACGGACCCCTCCTACGAGCAGTACTTC | CASRNPGTDPSYEQYF
TRBJ2-1 | many | 19 | TRBD1 | TRBV29-1 | TGCAGCGTTCACACCGTCTTAACTACAGGGGGAATGGGAAACAATGAGCAGTTCTTC | CSVHTVLTTGGMGNNEQFF
TRBJ2-5 | many | 18 | TRBD1 | TRBV6-2/TRBV6-3 | TGTGCCAGCAGTGAACCTCGACCGGGACAGGAGCACCAAGAGACCCAGTACTTC | CASSEPRPGQEHQETQYF
TRBJ2-1 | many | 17 | - | TRBV6-5 | TGTGCCAGCAGTTCCACGCACGGGCTGGGGGTATCTTATGAGCAGTTCTTC | CASSSTHGLGVSYEQFF
TRBJ1-2 | many | 13 | TRBD1 | TRBV27 | TGTGCCAGCAGTTCCACAGGGGGGCTTGGCTACACCTTC | CASSSTGGLGYTF
TRBJ2-7 | few | 14 | - | TRBV6-5 | TGTGCCAGCAGTTACTCGATGGGCGGCTACGAGCAGTACTTC | CASSYSMGGYEQYF
TRBJ2-1 | many | 14 | TRBD1 | TRBV4-3 | TGCGCCAGCAGCCTAGGACAGGGGCCCAATGAGCAGTTCTTC | CASSLGQGPNEQFF
TRBJ1-5 | many | 14 | TRBD1 | TRBV27 | TGTGCCAGCAGTCCCCGGACAGGGAGGCAGCCCCAGCATTTT | CASSPRTGRQPQHF
TRBJ2-2 | few | 14 | - | TRBV5-4 | TGTGCCAGCAGCTTGAGAGGGAACACCGGGGAGCTGTTTTTT | CASSLRGNTGELFF
TRBJ1-2 | many | 16 | TRBD1 | TRBV20-1 | TGCAGTGCTAGAGACCCTACCCTAACAGGGGTCGGGGGCTACACCTTC | CSARDPTLTGVGGYTF
TRBJ2-1 | few | 15 | TRBD2 | TRBV19 | TGTGCCAGCTCCTGGGCTAGCGGGAGGGCCAATGAGCAGTTCTTC | CASSWASGRANEQFF
TRBJ2-1 | many | 13 | TRBD2 | TRBV19 | TGTGCCAGTAGTTGGACTAGCTCGAATGAGCAGTTCTTC | CASSWTSSNEQFF
TRBJ2-5 | many | 14 | - | TRBV13 | TGTGCCAGCAGCCCTCTGGGACTTGAAGAGACCCAGTACTTC | CASSPLGLEETQYF
TRBJ2-2 | many | 14 | TRBD2 | TRBV20-1 | TGCAGTGCTAAGTCGCGGGAGGATGGTGGGGAGCTGTTTTTT | CSAKSREDGGELFF
TRBJ2-7 | many | 11 | TRBD2 | TRBV10-2 | TGCGCCACCGGGGTGGGGGGGGAGCAGTACTTC | CATGVGGEQYF
TRBJ2-7 | many | 15 | - | TRBV29-1 | TGCAGCGTTTCAGTGACAGGTTTGGAGGGCTACGAGCAGTACTTC | CSVSVTGLEGYEQYF
TRBJ2-1 | many | 14 | - | TRBV28 | TGTGCCACGATACCCACGGATCTCTACAATGAGCAGTTCTTC | CATIPTDLYNEQFF
TRBJ2-7 | many | 14 | TRBD2 | TRBV7-9 | TGTGCCAGCAGCTTAAGGGGAGGGTCCCACGAGCAGTACTTC | CASSLRGGSHEQYF
TRBJ2-2 | many | 16 | TRBD2 | TRBV12-3/TRBV12-4 | TGTGCCAGCAGTTCCGTCTGGGGGGGAGTCACCGGGGAGCTGTTTTTT | CASSSVWGGVTGELFF
TRBJ1-2 | - | 14 | - | TRBV5-5 | TGTGCCAGCAGCTTTCAACAGCGAGACTATGGCTACACCTTC | CASSFQQRDYGYTF
TRBJ2-7 | many | 16 | TRBD2 | TRBV29-1 | TGCAGCGCAGAGGGACTAGCGGGAGTTCCGTCCTACGAGCAGTACTTC | CSAEGLAGVPSYEQYF
TRBJ2-1 | many | 14 | TRBD2 | TRBV7-8 | TGTGCCAGCAGCTACCCGACTAGCAACGATGAGCAGTTCTTC | CASSYPTSNDEQFF
TRBJ2-1 | many | 14 | - | TRBV12-3/TRBV12-4 | TGTGCCAGCAGTTCCGCCACAGCGGTTTATGAGCAGTTCTTC | CASSSATAVYEQFF
TRBJ1-5 | many | 16 | TRBD1 | TRBV7-3 | TGTGCCAGCAGCTTGGGTGTGGACAGGAAAAATCAGCCCCAGCATTTT | CASSLGVDRKNQPQHF
TRBJ2-2 | - | 12 | - | TRBV13 | TGTGCCAGCAGCCCATCGACCGGGGAGCTGTTTTTT | CASSPSTGELFF
TRBJ2-1 | many | 13 | - | TRBV3-1 | TGTGCCAGCAGCCAAGAAAGCCCCAATGAGCAGTTCTTC | CASSQESPNEQFF
TRBJ2-7 | many | 16 | TRBD2 | TRBV5-1 | TGCGCCAGCAGCTTAGGACCGGGACTAGACTCCTACGAGCAGTACTTC | CASSLGPGLDSYEQYF
TRBJ2-1 | many | 13 | - | TRBV6-2/TRBV6-3 | TGTGCCAGCAGTTACCAAGTAGCGAATGAGCAGTTCTTC | CASSYQVANEQFF
TRBJ2-7 | - | 12 | - | TRBV19 | TGTGCCAGTTCTACCTCCCCCTACGAGCAGTACTTC | CASSTSPYEQYF
TRBJ2-7 | many | 11 | - | TRBV6-6 | TGTGCCAGCAGCCAGGGGCTCGAGCAGTACTTC | CASSQGLEQYF
TRBJ2-1 | many | 15 | - | TRBV7-2 | TGTGCCAGCAGCTTCCTCTCGCTCCTAGGGGATGAGCAGTTCTTC | CASSFLSLLGDEQFF
TRBJ2-1 | many | 15 | - | TRBV2 | TGTGCCAGCAACCCCAGGGGAATATCCTACAATGAGCAGTTCTTC | CASNPRGISYNEQFF
TRBJ1-5 | many | 14 | TRBD1 | TRBV27 | TGTGCCAGCAGTCCAGGGACAGAGAATCAGCCCCAGCATTTT | CASSPGTENQPQHF
TRBJ2-1 | many | 18 | TRBD2 | TRBV6-5 | TGTGCCAGCAGCCTCCTAGCGGGAGTGGAAAAGTTCGACAATGAGCAGTTCTTC | CASSLLAGVEKFDNEQFF
TRBJ1-2 | many | 13 | - | TRBV20-1 | TGCAGTGCTAGAGAACTGCTATCCTATGGCTACACCTTC | CSARELLSYGYTF
TRBJ2-5 | many | 13 | TRBD2 | TRBV7-9 | TGTGCCAGCACCCCCCCGGGGGGAGAGACCCAGTACTTC | CASTPPGGETQYF
TRBJ1-4 | - | 15 | TRBD1 | TRBV5-5 | TGTGCCAGCAGCTACTCGGGGACAGGGGAAGAAAAACTGTTTTTT | CASSYSGTGEEKLFF
TRBJ2-2 | many | 14 | - | TRBV29-1 | TGCAGCGTTGACCTGGGGGGGAACACCGGGGAGCTGTTTTTT | CSVDLGGNTGELFF
TRBJ2-2 | many | 16 | - | TRBV7-3 | TGTGCCAGCAGCTTAGACTCAGGGGCCGACACCGGGGAGCTGTTTTTT | CASSLDSGADTGELFF